These 19 T cell receptor beta chains share one sample of origin, sequenced in a study of CD8+CD57+ T cells in acquired aplastic anemia. By flow cytometry, patients selected for sequencing had shown an expansion of CD8+CD57+ cells. The study profiled TCR beta VDJ and CDR3 using genomic DNA as template. TCRdb independently ran MiXCR on the reads; one entry per CDR3 protein. The repertoire holds about 120,000 distinct CDR3 sequences, with roughly 55% as singletons. The sample comprised sorted CD4+, CD8+, or CD8+CD57+ T cells (not recorded which) from PBMCs. All receptors derive from a human donor with aplastic anemia.

There are a few counts of this clonotype. The chain is built from TRBV7-4 and TRBJ2-5; maybe TRBD1 (5 bases). V dropped 5 bases and J dropped 8 bases, with 9 bases sitting between them. Per germline, CDR1 SGHVT and CDR2 SQSDAQ. The CDR3 is 11 residues long. The CDR3 loop is CASSTTGTQYF. The CDR3 region has the DNA TGTGCCAGCAGCACCACAGGTACCCAGTACTTC.

The chain has TRBV27 and TRBJ2-3, with D tentatively TRBD1 or TRBD2 (5 bases each). The CDR3 runs 13 residues. The germline V and J ends were trimmed by 5 bases and 11 bases, with 17 bases remaining between them. Germline-derived CDR1 and CDR2 are MNHEY and SMNVEV (reference sequence). The CDR3 here is CASSTGTVTGQYF. The CDR3 nucleotides read TGTGCCAGCAGTACCGGGACCGTCACAGGGCAGTATTTT.

The chain combines TRBV7-2 with TRBJ2-1; the D is unclear. CDR1 is SGHTA, CDR2 FQGNSA, per germline. This CDR3 has 15 residues. V lost 5 bases and J lost 5, with 16 bases in between. The CDR3 region is CASSPFPRGNNEQFF. DNA of the CDR3: TGTGCCAGCAGCCCTTTTCCCCGCGGAAACAATGAGCAGTTCTTC. The full variable domain, in which reference TRBV7-2 and TRBJ2-1 provide the parts outside the CDR3, is GAGVSQSPSNKVTEKGKDVELRCDPISGHTALYWYRQSLGQGLEFLIYFQGNSAPDKSGLPSDRFSAERTGGSVSTLTIQRTQQEDSAVYLCASSPFPRGNNEQFFGPGTRLTVL.

This clonotype was picked up a small number of times. V usage is TRBV29-1 and J usage is TRBJ2-7, with a tentative D call TRBD2 (6 bases). The CDR3 is 13 residues long. The V gene lost 7 bases and the J gene lost 3 bases, with 16 bases spanning the gap. The germline V gene has CDR1 SQVTM and CDR2 ANQGSEA. CDR3 DNA: TGCAGCGCCGGAGGGGACGATCTCTACGAGCAGTACTTC. It codes for CSAGGDDLYEQYF.

This chain links TRBV19 with TRBJ1-5; D ambiguous. Germline CDR1 and CDR2: LNHDA and SQIVND (reference sequence). The ends were cut back, 3 bases at V and 3 bases at J, with 9 bases in the middle. This CDR3 has 14 residues. CDR3 amino acids: CASSMRVYNQPQHF. In nucleotides, the CDR3 is TGTGCCAGTAGTATGAGGGTGTACAATCAGCCCCAGCATTTT.

This clonotype was picked up many times. V is TRBV6-2 or TRBV6-3 and J is TRBJ2-7, with no clear D. Germline V gene lookup returns CDR1 MNHEY and CDR2 SVGEGT. This CDR3 is built from 13 residues. V lost 5 bases, J lost 0 bases, and 8 bases lay in between. CDR3 sequence (DNA): TGTGCCAGCAGTGACCAGGACTCCTACGAGCAGTACTTC. It encodes CASSDQDSYEQYF.

The chain combines TRBV20-1 with TRBJ2-1; D is unresolved. With 8 bases removed from V and 7 bases from J, the gap between germline ends came to 15 bases. The CDR3 covers 12 residues. Germline loops: CDR1 DFQATT, CDR2 SNEGSKA (reference sequence). The CDR3 spells CSLNRVTNEQFF. The CDR3 DNA reads TGCAGTTTAAACCGGGTGACGAATGAGCAGTTCTTC.

The rearrangement links TRBV5-5 to TRBJ1-1; 7 positions agree with TRBD1. The germline gives CDR1 SGHKS, CDR2 YYEKEE (reference sequence). J was trimmed by 8 bases and V by 5 bases; bases with no gene match: 3. This CDR3 contains 11 residues. This chain's CDR3 is CASRLTGEAFF. Written as DNA, the CDR3 is TGTGCCAGCAGATTGACAGGGGAAGCTTTCTTT.

V and J are TRBV10-3 and TRBJ2-7, with 10 bases fitting TRBD2. In germline, CDR1 is ENHRY, CDR2 SYGVKD. The trim removed 5 bases at V and 1 base at J, leaving 2 bases unmatched. CDR3 length equals 14 residues. CDR3 in DNA: TGTGCCATCAGTACTAGCGGGGCTTCCTACGAGCAGTACTTC. The encoded protein is CAISTSGASYEQYF.

This clonotype has only a few counts. This sequence joins TRBV19 and TRBJ2-5, with TRBD1 identical over 8 bases. V lost 7 bases and J lost 4; bases outside the gene matches: 8. Germline V gene lookup returns CDR1 LNHDA and CDR2 SQIVND (reference sequence). The CDR3 loop spans 14 amino acids. In nucleotides, the CDR3 is TGTGCCAGTAACGCAGGGGGCGGGGTAGAGACCCAGTACTTC. As protein: CASNAGGGVETQYF.

With regard to this clonotype: Its ends do not fully match the called genes, so a read error is possible. The V and J genes are TRBV7-8 and TRBJ2-3; D gene ambiguous. The CDR3 has 11 amino acids. Per germline, CDR1 SGHVS and CDR2 FQNEAQ. CDR3 loop: CASSIGNTQNF. CDR3 sequence (DNA): TGTGCCAGCAGTATCGGCAATACGCAGAATTTT.

Many counts were recorded for this clonotype. The chain uses TRBV10-3 and TRBJ2-2; TRBD1 might be the D (7 bases). The germline V gene encodes CDR1 ENHRY and CDR2 SYGVKD. V lost 9 bases to trimming and J lost 6 bases, with 23 bases between them. The CDR3 is made up of 16 amino acids. The CDR3, as DNA: TGTGCCATATACAGATCAGGGGGAGGAATTCCCGGGGAGCTGTTTTTT. Translated: CAIYRSGGGIPGELFF.

V and J are TRBV2 and TRBJ1-5, with D hard to call. Deletions cut 6 bases from V and 6 bases from J, with 15 bases between. The V gene's germline CDR1 is SNHLY and CDR2 FYNNEI. CDR3 length equals 14 residues. In DNA form, the CDR3 reads TGTGCCAGCAGGATAAACTCTGGCGGTCAGCCCCAGCATTTT. It specifies CASRINSGGQPQHF. The variable domain in full, with the rest retrieved from reference TRBV2 and TRBJ1-5, is EPEVTQTPSHQVTQMGQEVILRCVPISNHLYFYWYRQILGQKVEFLVSFYNNEISEKSEIFDDQFSVERPDGSNFTLKIRSTKLEDSAMYFCASRINSGGQPQHFGDGTRLSIL.

The table lists this clonotype with a few counts. The chain employs TRBV19 and TRBJ1-2; D gene unclear. The CDR3 sequence is 14 residues long. V lost 8 bases, J lost 1 base, and 14 bases lay in between. The germline CDR1 and CDR2 sequences are LNHDA and SQIVND (reference sequence). The CDR3 here is CASCWKYGNYGYTF. Written as DNA, the CDR3 is TGTGCCAGTTGCTGGAAGTACGGTAACTATGGCTACACCTTC.

This clonotype was counted ten times or more. The chain employs TRBV2 and TRBJ2-7; TRBD2 might be the D (6 bases). The germline gives CDR1 SNHLY, CDR2 FYNNEI. The ends were cut back, 7 bases at V and 2 bases at J, with 12 bases in the middle. There are 13 residues in the CDR3. DNA of the CDR3: TGTGCCAGCATCTCTCTAGCGACCTACGAGCAGTACTTC. Its protein is CASISLATYEQYF.

This clonotype was detected ten times or more. The chain uses TRBV6-5 and TRBJ1-5, with a possible D match to TRBD1 (6 bases). From germline, CDR1 is MNHEY and CDR2 SVGAGI. Trimming took 5 bases from V and 2 from J, leaving 10 bases between them. CDR3 length equals 14 residues. The CDR3 here is CASSNRVGNQPQHF. The CDR3 DNA reads as TGTGCCAGCAGTAACAGGGTTGGCAATCAGCCCCAGCATTTT.

The chain joins TRBV27 to TRBJ2-7; TRBD1 might be the D (5 bases). The CDR3 has 17 residues. Germline CDR1 and CDR2: MNHEY and SMNVEV (reference sequence). V was shortened by 2 bases and J by 1 base, with 18 bases between the two germline ends. The CDR3 reads CASSLRGYQGSSYEQYF. CDR3 DNA sequence: TGTGCCAGCAGTTTAAGGGGCTACCAGGGTTCATCCTACGAGCAGTACTTC.

In its sample, this clonotype was seen once. The chain is built from TRBV5-1 and TRBJ2-7; TRBD2 might be the D (6 bases). This CDR3 contains 15 residues. Germline loops: CDR1 SGHRS, CDR2 YFSETQ. The V gene lost 0 bases and the J gene lost 7 bases, with 17 bases spanning the gap. The CDR3 spells CASSLAGREAGEQYF. The CDR3 region has the DNA TGCGCCAGCAGCTTGGCGGGCAGGGAGGCGGGGGAGCAGTACTTC.

This clonotype came up a few times. The chain joins TRBV2 to TRBJ1-5; weak D call: TRBD1 (5 bases). The CDR3 covers 14 residues. CDR1 SNHLY and CDR2 FYNNEI come from the germline V gene. V lost 6 bases and J lost 2, with 11 bases in between. The CDR3 DNA reads as TGTGCCAGCAGGAAACAGGATGGCAATCAGCCCCAGCATTTT. Protein product: CASRKQDGNQPQHF.